The 2 T cell receptor beta chains reported below all come from one sample, sequenced in a study of blood T cell repertoires in COVID-19. The data were produced by immunoSEQ multiplex PCR, yet TCRdb's version contains in-frame clones alone and is incomplete. The data show 95,000 or so clones, with more than 65% seen just once and 20% to 30% held by the top ten. The sample taken for sequencing was peripheral blood. All receptors come from a man older than 75 with active or convalescent COVID-19.

The rearrangement joins TRBV10-3 to TRBJ2-7; 7 bases agree with TRBD1. The CDR3 is made up of 14 amino acids. The germline CDR1 and CDR2 sequences are ENHRY and SYGVKD. The V gene end was trimmed by 6 bases and the J gene end by 5 bases; junction bases not matched to a gene: 10. CDR3 DNA: TGTGCCATCAGCGCTGGGGGACAGCCTCACGAGCAGTACTTC. This translates into CAISAGGQPHEQYF.

V is TRBV5-6 and J is TRBJ1-3; possibly TRBD1 for D (6 bases). V dropped 4 bases and J dropped 4 bases, with 15 bases sitting between them. This CDR3 region has 15 residues. In germline, CDR1 is SGHDT, CDR2 YYEEEE. The CDR3 loop reads CASSQTQGAGNTIYF. The CDR3 nucleotides read TGTGCCAGCAGCCAGACACAGGGAGCCGGAAACACCATATATTTT.